The TCR beta chain described here comes from a study of blood T cell repertoires in COVID-19. Overall study: Collection of acute and convalescent COVID-19 samples took place in the United States, Italy and Spain. PBMCs, B-cell-depleted T cells, or T cells were the source of the cDNA or gDNA that made up the material.

Authors' analysis steps: Counts of nucleated cells, estimated from reference gene primer amplification, were obtained. The data were produced by immunoSEQ multiplex PCR, yet TCRdb's version contains in-frame clones alone and is incomplete. V, J and clone size derive from that table, while D and trimming were established from the DNA sequence. The sample holds roughly 200,000 clones, 80% seen once. This receptor was obtained from a man in his 60s with acute or convalescent COVID-19. Sequencing input: peripheral blood.

DNA of the CDR3: TGTGCCAGCTCACCTAGCGGGAGAACCTACAATGAGCAGTTCTTC. It codes for CASSPSGRTYNEQFF. J is TRBJ2-1 and V is TRBV18; 9 nucleotides line up with TRBD2. The trim removed 3 bases at V and 2 bases at J, leaving 2 bases unmatched. CDR1 is KGHSH, CDR2 LQKENI, per germline. This CDR3 region has 15 residues. Full variable domain (outside the CDR3, taken from reference TRBV18 and TRBJ2-1): NAGVMQNPRHLVRRRGQEARLRCSPMKGHSHVYWYRQLPEEGLKFMVYLQKENIIDESGMPKERFSAEFPKEGPSILRIQQVVRGDSAAYFCASSPSGRTYNEQFFGPGTRLTVL.